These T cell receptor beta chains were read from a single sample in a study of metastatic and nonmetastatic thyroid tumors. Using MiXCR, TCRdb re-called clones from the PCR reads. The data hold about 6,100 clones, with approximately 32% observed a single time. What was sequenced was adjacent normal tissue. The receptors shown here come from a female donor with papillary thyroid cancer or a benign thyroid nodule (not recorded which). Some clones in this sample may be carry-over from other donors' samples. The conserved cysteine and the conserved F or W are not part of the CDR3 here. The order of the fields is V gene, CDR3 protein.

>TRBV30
AWSLPGSRNTEAF
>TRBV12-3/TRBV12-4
ASSSGQGAHTEAF
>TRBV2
ASSVGGNSNQPQH
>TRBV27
ASSFTRSPGARYEAF
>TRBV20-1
SARVPSGNTGELF
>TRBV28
ASSLEWSGPTRANVLT
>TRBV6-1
ASSEAIRGSVTNEKLF
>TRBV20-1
SAAGTSGRNEQY
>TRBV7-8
ASSLYWTPGYEQY
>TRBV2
ASSEWGRTDTDTQY
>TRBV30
AWKPGGLGNYGYT
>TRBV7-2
ASSVVRGDNEQF
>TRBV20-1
SARPSGRETQY
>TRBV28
ASSFPGYSYNEQF
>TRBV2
ASSRLPQDYEQY
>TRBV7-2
ASSSGLAGGNEQF
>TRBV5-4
ASSRTSGNSYNEQF
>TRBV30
ACGQGAGELF
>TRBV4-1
ASSQTGGFTNEKLF
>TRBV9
ASSVAPTYEQY
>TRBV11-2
ASSLEPGNNSPLH
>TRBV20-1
SARGAFLEQY
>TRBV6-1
ASQRTSREGYT
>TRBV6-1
ASSEAAGAAYEQY
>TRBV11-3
ASSYTRAGRTF
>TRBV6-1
ASRAGQTYEQY
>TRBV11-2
ASSSRTGMVAGGETQY
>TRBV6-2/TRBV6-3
ASSFQGPVFSGYT
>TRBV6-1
ASWSGYSNQPQH
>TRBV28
ASSLGTYEQY
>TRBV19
ASTVELFSNQPQH
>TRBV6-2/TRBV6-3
ASSYRGFSEAF
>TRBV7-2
ASSSYLNTEAF
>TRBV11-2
ASSLQSQVGNNEQF
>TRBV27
ASSPLVGNSPLH
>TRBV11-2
ASSKEGGFYGYT
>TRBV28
ASSDPGAYGNTIY
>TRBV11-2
ASSFLQRRRGTEAF
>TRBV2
ASSIQGTDTQY
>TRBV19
ASSGVSSYNSPLH
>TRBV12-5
ASGLLPSRNYGYT
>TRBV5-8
ASSLTNGETQY
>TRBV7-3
ASSLTSADTQY
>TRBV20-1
SARGAGGTSGRDEQF
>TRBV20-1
SAREAGTGSEKLF
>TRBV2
ASRGARAGGELF
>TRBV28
ASSLGGHYEQY
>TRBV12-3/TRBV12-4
ASNFRGGGHEQF
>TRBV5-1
ASRRPRNQPQH